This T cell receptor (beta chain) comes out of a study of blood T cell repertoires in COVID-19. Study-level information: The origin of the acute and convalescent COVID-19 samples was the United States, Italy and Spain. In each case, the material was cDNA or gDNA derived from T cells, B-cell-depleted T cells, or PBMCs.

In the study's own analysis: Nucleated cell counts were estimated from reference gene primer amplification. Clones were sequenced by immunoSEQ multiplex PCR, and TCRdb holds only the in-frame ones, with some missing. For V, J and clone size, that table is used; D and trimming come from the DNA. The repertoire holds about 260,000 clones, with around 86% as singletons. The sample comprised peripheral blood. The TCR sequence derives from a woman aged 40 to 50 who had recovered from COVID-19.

In DNA form, the CDR3 reads TGCGCCAGCAGCGGACGAGCTGGGAGCTCCTACGAGCAGTACTTC. Translated: CASSGRAGSSYEQYF. The chain links TRBV4-3 to TRBJ2-7; weak D call: TRBD2 (5 bases). This CDR3 contains 15 residues. Trimming took 5 bases from V and 0 from J, leaving 14 bases between them. Germline V gene lookup returns CDR1 LGHNA and CDR2 YSLEER.